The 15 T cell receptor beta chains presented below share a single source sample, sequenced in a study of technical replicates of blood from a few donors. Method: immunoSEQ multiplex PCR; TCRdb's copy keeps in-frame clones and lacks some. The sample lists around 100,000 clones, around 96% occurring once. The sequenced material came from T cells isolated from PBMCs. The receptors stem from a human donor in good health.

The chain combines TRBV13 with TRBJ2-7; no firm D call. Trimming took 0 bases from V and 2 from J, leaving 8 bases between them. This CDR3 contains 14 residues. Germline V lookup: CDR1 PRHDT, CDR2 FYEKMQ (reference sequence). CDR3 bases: TGTGCCAGCAGCTTAGGGGAGATCCCCTACGAGCAGTACTTC. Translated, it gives CASSLGEIPYEQYF. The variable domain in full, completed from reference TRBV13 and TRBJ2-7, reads AAGVIQSPRHLIKEKRETATLKCYPIPRHDTVYWYQQGPGQDPQFLISFYEKMQSDKGSIPDRFSAQQFSDYHSELNMSSLELGDSALYFCASSLGEIPYEQYFGPGTRLTVT.

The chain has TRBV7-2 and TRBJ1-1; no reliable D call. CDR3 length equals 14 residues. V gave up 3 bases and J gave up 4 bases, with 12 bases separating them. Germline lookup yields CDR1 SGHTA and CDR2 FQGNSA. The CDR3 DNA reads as TGTGCCAGCAGCTTGAACGGGGTAGGCACTGAAGCTTTCTTT. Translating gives CASSLNGVGTEAFF.

CDR3 bases: TGCAGCGTTGCCGGGACAGGGGACGAGCCCCAGCATTTT. This encodes CSVAGTGDEPQHF. This chain links TRBV29-1 with TRBJ1-5; 10 bases are a match to TRBD1. V was clipped by 4 bases and J by 8 bases; unmatched bases: 5. The V gene's germline CDR1 is SQVTM and CDR2 ANQGSEA. The CDR3 has 13 residues.

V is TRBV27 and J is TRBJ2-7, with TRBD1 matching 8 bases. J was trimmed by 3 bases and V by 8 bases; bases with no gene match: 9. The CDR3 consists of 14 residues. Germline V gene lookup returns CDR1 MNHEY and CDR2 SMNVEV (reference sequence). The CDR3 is CASGQGVLNYEQYF. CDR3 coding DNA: TGTGCCAGCGGACAGGGAGTCCTAAACTACGAGCAGTACTTC.

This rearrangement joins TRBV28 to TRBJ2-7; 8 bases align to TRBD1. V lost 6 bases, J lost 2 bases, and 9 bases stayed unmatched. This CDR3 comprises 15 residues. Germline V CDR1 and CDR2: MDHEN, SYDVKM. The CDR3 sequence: CASRAPGTGTYEQYF. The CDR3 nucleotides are TGTGCCAGCAGGGCCCCCGGGACAGGAACCTACGAGCAGTACTTC.

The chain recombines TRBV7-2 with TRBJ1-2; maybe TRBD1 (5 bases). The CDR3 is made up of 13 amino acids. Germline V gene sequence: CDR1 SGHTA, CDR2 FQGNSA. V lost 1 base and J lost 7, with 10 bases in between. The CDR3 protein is CASSLEWQGGYTF. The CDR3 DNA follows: TGTGCCAGCAGCTTAGAATGGCAGGGTGGCTACACCTTC.

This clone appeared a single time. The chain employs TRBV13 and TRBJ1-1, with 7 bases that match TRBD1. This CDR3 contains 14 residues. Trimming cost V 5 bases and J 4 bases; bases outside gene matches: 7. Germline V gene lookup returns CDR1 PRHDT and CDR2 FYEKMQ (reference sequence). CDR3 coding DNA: TGTGCCAGCAGCCTAAGGGGGCTGGCCACTGAAGCTTTCTTT. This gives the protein CASSLRGLATEAFF. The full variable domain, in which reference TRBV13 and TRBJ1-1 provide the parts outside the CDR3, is AAGVIQSPRHLIKEKRETATLKCYPIPRHDTVYWYQQGPGQDPQFLISFYEKMQSDKGSIPDRFSAQQFSDYHSELNMSSLELGDSALYFCASSLRGLATEAFFGQGTRLTVV.

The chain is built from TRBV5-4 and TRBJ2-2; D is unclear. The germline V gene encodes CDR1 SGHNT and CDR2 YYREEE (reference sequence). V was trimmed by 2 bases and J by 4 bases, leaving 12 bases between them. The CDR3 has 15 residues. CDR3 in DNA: TGTGCCAGCAGCTTTTCGGTCCACGGCACCGGGGAGCTGTTTTTT. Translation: CASSFSVHGTGELFF. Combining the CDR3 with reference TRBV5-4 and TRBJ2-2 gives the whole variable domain ETGVTQSPTHLIKTRGQQVTLRCSSQSGHNTVSWYQQALGQGPQFIFQYYREEENGRGNFPPRFSGLQFPNYSSELNVNALELDDSALYLCASSFSVHGTGELFFGEGSRLTVL.

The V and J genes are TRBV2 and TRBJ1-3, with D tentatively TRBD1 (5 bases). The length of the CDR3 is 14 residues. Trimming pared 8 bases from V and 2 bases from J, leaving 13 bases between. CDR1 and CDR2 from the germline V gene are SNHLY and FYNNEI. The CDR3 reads CASFAAGPGNTIYF. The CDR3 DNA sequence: TGTGCCAGCTTCGCGGCAGGGCCTGGAAACACCATATATTTT.

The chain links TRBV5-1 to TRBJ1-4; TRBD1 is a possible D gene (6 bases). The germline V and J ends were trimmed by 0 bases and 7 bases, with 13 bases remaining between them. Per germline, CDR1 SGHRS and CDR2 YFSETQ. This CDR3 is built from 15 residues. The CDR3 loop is CASSLAWGGGEKLFF. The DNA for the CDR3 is TGCGCCAGCAGCTTGGCCTGGGGAGGGGGTGAAAAACTGTTTTTT.

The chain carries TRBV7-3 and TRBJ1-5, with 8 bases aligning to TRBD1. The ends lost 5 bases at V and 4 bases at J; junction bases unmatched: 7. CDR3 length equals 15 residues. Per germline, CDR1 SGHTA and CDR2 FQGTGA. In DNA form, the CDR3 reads TGTGCCAGCAGCAGGACAGGGCTAGTAAATCAGCCCCAGCATTTT. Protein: CASSRTGLVNQPQHF.

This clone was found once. The CDR3 sequence is CSVVQGNTEAFF. The CDR3 coding sequence is TGCAGCGTTGTACAGGGGAACACTGAAGCTTTCTTT. This rearrangement joins TRBV29-1 to TRBJ1-1; D might be TRBD1 (6 bases). The germline CDR1 and CDR2 sequences are SQVTM and ANQGSEA. This CDR3 contains 12 residues. V lost 4 bases and J lost 1, with 7 bases in between.

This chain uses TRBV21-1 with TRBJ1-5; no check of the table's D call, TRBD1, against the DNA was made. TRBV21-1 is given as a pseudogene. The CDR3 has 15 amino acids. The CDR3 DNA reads TGTGCCAGCAGCAAACAGGGCCAGGGGGGTCAGCCCCAGCATTTT. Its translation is CASSKQGQGGQPQHF.

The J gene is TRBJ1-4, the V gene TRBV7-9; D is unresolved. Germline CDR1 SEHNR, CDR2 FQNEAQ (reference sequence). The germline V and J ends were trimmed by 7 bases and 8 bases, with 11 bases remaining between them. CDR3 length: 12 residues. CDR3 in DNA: TGTGCCAGCACCCTAGAGGGCGAAAAACTGTTTTTT. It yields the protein CASTLEGEKLFF.

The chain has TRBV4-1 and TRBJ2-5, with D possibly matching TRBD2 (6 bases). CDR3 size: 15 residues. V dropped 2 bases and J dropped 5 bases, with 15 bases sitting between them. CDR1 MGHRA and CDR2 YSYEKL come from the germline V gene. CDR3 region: CASSQTDYGGETQYF. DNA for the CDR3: TGCGCCAGCAGCCAAACGGACTACGGTGGTGAGACCCAGTACTTC.